Listed here are 5 T cell receptor beta chains from one sample, sequenced in a study of blood T cells in healthy people across ages. A second PCR, run for about 6 to 12 cycles, used a sample-barcoded 5' primer plus a J-beta primer mix. MiXCR, run by TCRdb on the 5' RACE reads, gives a single entry per CDR3 protein. The sample consists of approximately 800,000 distinct CDR3 sequences, 20% to 30% of them appearing once. This sample also appeared in a second study, on T cells of mothers and their children.

Sequenced sample: blood. These TCRs come from a boy younger than 18 in good health.

There are a few counts of this clonotype. The chain is built from TRBV7-2 and TRBJ2-3; unclear D gene. V lost 1 base and J 0 bases, leaving 8 bases between the germline ends. The CDR3 consists of 15 residues. Per the germline V gene, CDR1 is SGHTA and CDR2 is FQGNSA. DNA for the CDR3: TGTGCCAGCAGCTTAGTAGGACCCAGCACAGATACGCAGTATTTT. This gives the protein CASSLVGPSTDTQYF. Complete variable domain (other parts from reference TRBV7-2 and TRBJ2-3): GAGVSQSPSNKVTEKGKDVELRCDPISGHTALYWYRQSLGQGLEFLIYFQGNSAPDKSGLPSDRFSAERTGGSVSTLTIQRTQQEDSAVYLCASSLVGPSTDTQYFGPGTRLTVL.

For this clonotype: At one end, the junction sequence differs from germline, possibly due to a read error. The gene calls are TRBV5-4 and TRBJ2-3; D perhaps matches TRBD1 (7 bases). The CDR3 is made up of 15 amino acids. Germline V gene sequence: CDR1 SGHNT, CDR2 YYREEE (reference sequence). For the CDR3, the DNA is TGTGCCTGCAGCCTGGGAGGTCAGGGGGCAGATACGCAGTATTTT. Translation gives CACSLGGQGADTQYF. The entire variable domain, with the rest obtained from reference TRBV5-4 and TRBJ2-3, is as follows: ETGVTQSPTHLIKTRGQQVTLRCSSQSGHNTVSWYQQALGQGPQFIFQYYREEENGRGNFPPRFSGLQFPNYSSELNVNALELDDSALYLCACSLGGQGADTQYFGPGTRLTVL.

V is TRBV20-1 and J is TRBJ2-7; D remains unclear. With 3 bases removed from V and 2 bases from J, the gap between germline ends came to 8 bases. Germline V gene data show CDR1 as DFQATT and CDR2 as SNEGSKA (reference sequence). The CDR3 contains 12 residues. CDR3 protein: CSASAETYEQYF. The CDR3 nucleotides are TGCAGTGCTAGCGCTGAAACCTACGAGCAGTACTTC.

This clonotype has only a few counts. The genes are TRBV12-3 or TRBV12-4 and TRBJ1-1; D is ambiguous. The CDR3 is made up of 13 amino acids. The V gene lost 7 bases and the J gene lost 0 bases, with 9 bases spanning the gap. The CDR3, as DNA: TGTGCCAGCATCTTCCATCTGAACACTGAAGCTTTCTTT. Translation gives CASIFHLNTEAFF.

V and J are TRBV20-1 and TRBJ2-4; D is perhaps TRBD1 (5 bases). This CDR3 has 13 residues. Deletions cut 5 bases from V and 8 bases from J, with 16 bases between. The germline V gene encodes CDR1 DFQATT and CDR2 SNEGSKA (reference sequence). The CDR3 reads CSAPIPGADIQYF. CDR3 bases: TGCAGTGCTCCGATACCTGGGGCGGACATTCAGTACTTC.